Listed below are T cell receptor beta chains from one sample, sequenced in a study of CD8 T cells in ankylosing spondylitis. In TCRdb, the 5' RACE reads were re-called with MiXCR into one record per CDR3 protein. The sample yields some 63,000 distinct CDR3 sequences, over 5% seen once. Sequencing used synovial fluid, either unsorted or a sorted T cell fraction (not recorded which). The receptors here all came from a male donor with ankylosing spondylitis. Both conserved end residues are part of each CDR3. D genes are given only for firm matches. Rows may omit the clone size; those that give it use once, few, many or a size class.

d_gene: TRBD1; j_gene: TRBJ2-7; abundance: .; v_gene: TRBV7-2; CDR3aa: CASSLAGTGVHEQYF; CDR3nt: TGTGCCAGCAGCTTAGCGGGGACAGGGGTCCACGAGCAGTACTTC
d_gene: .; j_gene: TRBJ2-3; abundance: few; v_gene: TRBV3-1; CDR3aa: CASSQGLAYGTDTQYF; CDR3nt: TGTGCCAGCAGCCAAGGGCTGGCTTACGGGACAGATACGCAGTATTTT
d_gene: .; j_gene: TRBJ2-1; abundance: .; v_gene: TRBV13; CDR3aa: CASSALSVRSSYNEQFF; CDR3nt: TGTGCCAGCAGCGCCCTCTCCGTTCGAAGCTCCTACAATGAGCAGTTCTTC
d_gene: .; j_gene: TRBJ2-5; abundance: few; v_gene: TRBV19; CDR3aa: CASSTQGIQETQYF; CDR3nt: TGTGCCAGTAGTACGCAGGGCATTCAAGAGACCCAGTACTTC
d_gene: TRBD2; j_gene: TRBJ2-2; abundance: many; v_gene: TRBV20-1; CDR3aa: CSATLAGRSTGELFF; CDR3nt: TGCAGTGCTACCCTAGCGGGTCGATCTACCGGGGAGCTGTTTTTT
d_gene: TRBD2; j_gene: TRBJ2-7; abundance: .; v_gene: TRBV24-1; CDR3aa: CATSRWREPSGEQYF; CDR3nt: TGTGCCACCAGCCGCTGGCGGGAGCCCTCTGGCGAGCAGTACTTC
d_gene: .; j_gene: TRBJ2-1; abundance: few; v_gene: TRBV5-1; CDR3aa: CASSFGRPGVNEQFF; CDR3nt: TGCGCCAGCAGCTTTGGACGTCCAGGGGTCAATGAGCAGTTCTTC
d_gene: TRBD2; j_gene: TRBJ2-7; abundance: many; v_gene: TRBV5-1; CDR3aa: CASSLALAGGLEQYF; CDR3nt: TGCGCCAGCAGCCTGGCCCTAGCGGGAGGTCTCGAGCAGTACTTC
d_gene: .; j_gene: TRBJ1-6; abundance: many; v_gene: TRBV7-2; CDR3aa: CASRGKTSSYNSPLHF; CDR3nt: TGTGCCAGCAGGGGCAAAACGAGCTCCTATAATTCACCCCTCCACTTT
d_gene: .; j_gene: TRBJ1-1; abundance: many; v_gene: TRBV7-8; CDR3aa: CASSLAQRFMNTEAFF; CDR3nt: TGTGCCAGCAGCTTAGCTCAGAGGTTTATGAACACTGAAGCTTTCTTT
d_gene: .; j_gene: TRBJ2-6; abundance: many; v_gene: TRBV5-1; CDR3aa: CASSQRGSGANVLTF; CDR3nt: TGCGCCAGCAGCCAGAGGGGCTCTGGGGCCAACGTCCTGACTTTC
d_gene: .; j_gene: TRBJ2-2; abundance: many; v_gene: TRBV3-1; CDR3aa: CASSQVPSGELFF; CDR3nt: TGTGCCAGCAGCCAGGTCCCCTCCGGGGAGCTGTTTTTT
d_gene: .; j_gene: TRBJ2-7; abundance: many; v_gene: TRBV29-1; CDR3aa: CSVASGTTEQYF; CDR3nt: TGCAGCGTTGCCTCCGGGACAACCGAGCAGTACTTC
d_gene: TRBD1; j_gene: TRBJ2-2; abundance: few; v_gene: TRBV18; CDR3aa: CASSPRRGGTSTGELFF; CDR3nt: TGTGCCAGCTCACCACGCCGAGGGGGCACGAGCACCGGGGAGCTGTTTTTT
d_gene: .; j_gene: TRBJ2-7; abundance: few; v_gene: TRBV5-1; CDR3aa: CASSLRQFGDEQYF; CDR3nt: TGCGCCAGCAGCTTGCGACAGTTTGGGGACGAGCAGTACTTC
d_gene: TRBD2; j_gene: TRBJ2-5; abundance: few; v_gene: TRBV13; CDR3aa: CASSPGLAGSKQETQYF; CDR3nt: TGTGCCAGCAGCCCAGGACTAGCGGGAAGCAAACAAGAGACCCAGTACTTC
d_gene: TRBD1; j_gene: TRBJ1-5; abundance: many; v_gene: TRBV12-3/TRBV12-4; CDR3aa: CASSRQGGNQPQHF; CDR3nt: TGTGCCAGCAGCAGACAGGGGGGCAATCAGCCCCAGCATTTT
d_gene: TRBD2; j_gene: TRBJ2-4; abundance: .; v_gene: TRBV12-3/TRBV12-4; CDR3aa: CASSLRRVREGPKNIQYF; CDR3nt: TGTGCCAGCAGTTTACGTCGGGTGCGGGAGGGCCCCAAAAACATTCAGTACTTC
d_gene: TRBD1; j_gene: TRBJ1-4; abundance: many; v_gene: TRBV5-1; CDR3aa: CASSLGTGIVEKLFF; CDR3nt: TGCGCCAGCAGCTTGGGGACAGGGATAGTTGAAAAACTGTTTTTT
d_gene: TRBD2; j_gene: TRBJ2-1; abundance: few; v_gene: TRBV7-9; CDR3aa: CASSPRGASGSNEQFF; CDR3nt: TGTGCCAGCAGCCCGCGGGGGGCTAGCGGGAGCAATGAGCAGTTCTTC
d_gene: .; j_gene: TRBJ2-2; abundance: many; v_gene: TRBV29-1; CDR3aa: CSVEEPRGTGELFF; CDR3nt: TGCAGCGTTGAAGAGCCCAGGGGCACCGGGGAGCTGTTTTTT
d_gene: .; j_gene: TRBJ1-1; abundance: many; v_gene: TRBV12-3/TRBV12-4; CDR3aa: CASSLALRSEAFF; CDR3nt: TGTGCCAGCAGTTTAGCGCTAAGGTCTGAAGCTTTCTTT
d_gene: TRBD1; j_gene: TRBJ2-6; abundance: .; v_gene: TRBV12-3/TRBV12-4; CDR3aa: CASSLGGTGPGANVLTF; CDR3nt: TGTGCCAGCAGTTTAGGAGGGACAGGGCCTGGGGCCAACGTCCTGACTTTC
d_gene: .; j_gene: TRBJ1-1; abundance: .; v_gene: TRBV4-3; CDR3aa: CACSQTRGGGTEAFF; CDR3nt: TGCGCCTGCAGCCAGACACGCGGGGGAGGTACTGAAGCTTTCTTT
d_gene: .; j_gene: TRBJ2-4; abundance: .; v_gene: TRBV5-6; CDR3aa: CASSPLTGAKNIQYF; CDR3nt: TGTGCCAGCAGCCCCTTGACGGGGGCGAAAAACATTCAGTACTTC
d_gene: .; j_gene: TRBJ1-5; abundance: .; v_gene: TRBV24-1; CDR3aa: CATSDHPALGVNQPQHF; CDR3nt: TGTGCCACCAGTGACCATCCGGCCCTCGGGGTTAATCAGCCCCAGCATTTT
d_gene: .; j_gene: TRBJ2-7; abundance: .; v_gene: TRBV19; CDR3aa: CASSINRDSHEQYF; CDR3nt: TGTGCCAGTAGTATCAACCGGGACTCTCACGAGCAGTACTTC
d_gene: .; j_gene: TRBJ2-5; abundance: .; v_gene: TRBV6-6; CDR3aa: CASSMNQGVQYF; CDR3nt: TGTGCCAGCAGTATGAATCAGGGAGTCCAGTACTTC
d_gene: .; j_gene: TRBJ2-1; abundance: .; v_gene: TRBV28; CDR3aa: CASSSPGHIYNEQFF; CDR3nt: TGTGCCAGCAGTTCACCGGGACATATCTACAATGAGCAGTTCTTC
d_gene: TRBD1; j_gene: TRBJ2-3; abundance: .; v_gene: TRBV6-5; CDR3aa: CASSSPGQRSDTQYF; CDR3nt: TGTGCCAGCAGTTCACCGGGACAGAGGTCAGATACGCAGTATTTT
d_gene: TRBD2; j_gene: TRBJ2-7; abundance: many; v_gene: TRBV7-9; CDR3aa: CASSWQREDEQYF; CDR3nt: TGTGCCAGCAGCTGGCAGCGGGAGGACGAGCAGTACTTC
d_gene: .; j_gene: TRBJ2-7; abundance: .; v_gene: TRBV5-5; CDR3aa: CASGTPGAGASGEQYF; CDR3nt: TGTGCCAGCGGAACTCCGGGGGCGGGAGCTTCGGGCGAGCAGTACTTC
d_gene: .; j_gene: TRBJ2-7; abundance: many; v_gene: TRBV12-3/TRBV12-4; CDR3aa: CASTKDTSYEQYF; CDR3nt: TGTGCCAGTACTAAGGACACTTCCTACGAGCAGTACTTC
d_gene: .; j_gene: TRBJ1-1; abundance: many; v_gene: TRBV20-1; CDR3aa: CSAFPRAYTEAFF; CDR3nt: TGCAGTGCTTTCCCCAGGGCTTATACTGAAGCTTTCTTT
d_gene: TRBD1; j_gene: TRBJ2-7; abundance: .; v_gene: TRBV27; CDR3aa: CASSLTRRTGSYEQYF; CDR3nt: TGTGCCAGCAGTTTAACGCGACGGACAGGGAGCTACGAGCAGTACTTC
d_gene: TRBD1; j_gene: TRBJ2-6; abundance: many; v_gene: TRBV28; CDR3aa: CASSPGTGVHGANVLTF; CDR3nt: TGTGCCAGCAGTCCTGGGACAGGGGTACACGGGGCCAACGTCCTGACTTTC
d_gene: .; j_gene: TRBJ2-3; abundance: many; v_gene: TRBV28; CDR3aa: CASSLSGDTQYF; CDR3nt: TGTGCCAGCAGTTTATCCGGAGATACGCAGTATTTT
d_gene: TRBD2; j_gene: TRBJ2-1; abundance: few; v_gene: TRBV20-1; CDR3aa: CSARVQAGGIYNEQFF; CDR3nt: TGCAGTGCTAGAGTTCAAGCGGGAGGGATCTACAATGAGCAGTTCTTC
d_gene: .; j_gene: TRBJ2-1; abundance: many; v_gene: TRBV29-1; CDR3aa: CSALRGTGALNEQFF; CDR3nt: TGCAGCGCCCTACGGGGGACTGGGGCCCTCAATGAGCAGTTCTTC
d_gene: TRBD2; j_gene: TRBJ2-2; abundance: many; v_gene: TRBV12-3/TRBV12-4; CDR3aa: CASSLALAGALFF; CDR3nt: TGTGCCAGCAGTTTAGCGCTAGCGGGAGCGCTGTTTTTT
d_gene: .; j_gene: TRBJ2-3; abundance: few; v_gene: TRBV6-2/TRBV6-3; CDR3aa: CASSKTSDRADTQYF; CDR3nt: TGTGCCAGCAGTAAGACTAGTGACAGGGCAGATACGCAGTATTTT